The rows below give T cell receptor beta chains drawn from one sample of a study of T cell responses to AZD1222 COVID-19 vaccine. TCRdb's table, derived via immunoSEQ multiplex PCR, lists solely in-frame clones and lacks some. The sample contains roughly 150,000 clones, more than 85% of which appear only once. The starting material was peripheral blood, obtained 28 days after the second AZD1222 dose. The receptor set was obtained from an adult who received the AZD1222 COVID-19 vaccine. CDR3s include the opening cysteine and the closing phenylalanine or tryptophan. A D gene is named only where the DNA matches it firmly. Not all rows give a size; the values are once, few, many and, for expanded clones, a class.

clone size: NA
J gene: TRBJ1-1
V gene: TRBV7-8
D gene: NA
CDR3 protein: CASSLELDTEAFF
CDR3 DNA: TGTGCCAGCAGCTTAGAACTGGACACTGAAGCTTTCTTT

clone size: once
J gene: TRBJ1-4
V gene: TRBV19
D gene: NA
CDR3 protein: CASSILGITNEKLFF
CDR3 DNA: TGTGCCAGTAGTATACTGGGAATAACTAATGAAAAACTGTTTTTT

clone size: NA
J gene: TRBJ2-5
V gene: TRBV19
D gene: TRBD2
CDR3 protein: CASSLTLGLAGETQYF
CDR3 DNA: TGTGCCAGTAGTCTCACCTTGGGACTAGCGGGGGAGACCCAGTACTTC

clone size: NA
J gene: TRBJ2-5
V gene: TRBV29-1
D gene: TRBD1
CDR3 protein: CSVPAPLYTGTGDAETQYF
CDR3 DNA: TGCAGCGTCCCTGCCCCCCTTTATACCGGGACAGGGGACGCAGAGACCCAGTACTTC

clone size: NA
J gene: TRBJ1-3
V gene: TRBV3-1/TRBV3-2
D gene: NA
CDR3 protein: CASSPYRATNSGNTIYF
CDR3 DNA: TGTGCCAGCAGCCCCTACCGGGCAACCAACTCTGGAAACACCATATATTTT

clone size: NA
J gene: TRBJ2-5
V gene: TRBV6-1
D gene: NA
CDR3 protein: CASSEAGGGSEVETQYF
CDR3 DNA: TGTGCCAGCAGTGAAGCAGGGGGGGGATCAGAGGTGGAGACCCAGTACTTC

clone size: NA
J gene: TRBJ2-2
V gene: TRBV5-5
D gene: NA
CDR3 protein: CASSLEGTSTGELFF
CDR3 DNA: TGTGCCAGCAGCTTGGAGGGGACCTCCACCGGGGAGCTGTTTTTT

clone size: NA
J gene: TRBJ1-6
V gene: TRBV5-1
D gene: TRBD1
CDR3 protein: CASSGGQRNSPLHF
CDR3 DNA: TGCGCCAGCAGCGGGGGACAGCGTAATTCACCCCTCCACTTT

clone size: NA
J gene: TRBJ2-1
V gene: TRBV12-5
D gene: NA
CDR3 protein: CASGLVVTVAGNEQFF
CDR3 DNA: TGTGCTAGTGGTTTGGTAGTTACGGTTGCGGGCAATGAGCAGTTCTTC

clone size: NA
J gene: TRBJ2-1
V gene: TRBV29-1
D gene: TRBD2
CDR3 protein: CSADSGRITYNEQFF
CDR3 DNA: TGCAGCGCCGATAGCGGGAGAATCACCTACAATGAGCAGTTCTTC

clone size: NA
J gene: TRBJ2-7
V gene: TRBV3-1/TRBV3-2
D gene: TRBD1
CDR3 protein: CASSQPGTGGIYEQYF
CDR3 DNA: TGTGCCAGCAGCCAACCCGGGACAGGGGGTATCTACGAGCAGTACTTC

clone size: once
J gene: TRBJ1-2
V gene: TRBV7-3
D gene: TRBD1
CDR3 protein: CASSPGTGGRGNYGYTF
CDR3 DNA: TGTGCCAGCAGCCCCGGGACAGGGGGTCGTGGGAACTATGGCTACACCTTC

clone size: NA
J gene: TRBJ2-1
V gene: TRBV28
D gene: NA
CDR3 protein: CASSLPPSGSSYNEQFF
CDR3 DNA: TGTGCCAGCAGTTTACCTCCAAGTGGGAGTTCCTACAATGAGCAGTTCTTC

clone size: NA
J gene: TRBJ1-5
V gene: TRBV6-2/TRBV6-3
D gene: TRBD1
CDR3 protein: CASSYPTGGPQHF
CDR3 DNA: TGTGCCAGCAGTTACCCGACAGGGGGACCCCAGCATTTT

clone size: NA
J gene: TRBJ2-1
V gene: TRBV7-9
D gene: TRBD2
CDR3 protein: CASSPPLREGVLNEQFF
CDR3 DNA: TGTGCCAGCAGCCCACCCCTGCGGGAGGGCGTCCTGAATGAGCAGTTCTTC

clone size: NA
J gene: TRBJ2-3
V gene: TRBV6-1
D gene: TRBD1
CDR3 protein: CASSEQGARDTQYF
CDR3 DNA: TGTGCCAGCAGTGAACAGGGGGCGCGCGATACGCAGTATTTT

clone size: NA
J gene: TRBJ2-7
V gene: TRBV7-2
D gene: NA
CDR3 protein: CASSLVNPYEQYF
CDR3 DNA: TGTGCCAGCAGCTTAGTAAATCCCTACGAGCAGTACTTC

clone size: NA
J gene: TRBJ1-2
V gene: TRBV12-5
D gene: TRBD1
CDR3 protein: CASGLVLGTGYYGYTF
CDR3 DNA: TGTGCTAGTGGTTTGGTACTGGGGACAGGGTACTATGGCTACACCTTC

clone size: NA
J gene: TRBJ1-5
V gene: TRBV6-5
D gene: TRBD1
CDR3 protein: CASSPGTGGNQPQHF
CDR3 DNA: TGTGCCAGCAGCCCCGGGACAGGGGGTAATCAGCCCCAGCATTTT

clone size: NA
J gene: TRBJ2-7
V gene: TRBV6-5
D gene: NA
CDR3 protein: CASRDHTKVYEQYF
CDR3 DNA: TGTGCCAGCAGGGATCATACGAAGGTCTACGAGCAGTACTTC

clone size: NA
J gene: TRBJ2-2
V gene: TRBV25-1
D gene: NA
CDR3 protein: CASSVLATGELFF
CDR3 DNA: TGTGCCAGCAGTGTGTTAGCCACCGGGGAGCTGTTTTTT

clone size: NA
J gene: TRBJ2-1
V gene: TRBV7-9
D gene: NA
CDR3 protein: CASSYGGNEQFF
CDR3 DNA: TGTGCCAGCAGCTATGGCGGCAATGAGCAGTTCTTC

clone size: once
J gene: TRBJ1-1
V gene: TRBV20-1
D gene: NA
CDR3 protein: CSASLGKEAFF
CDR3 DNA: TGCAGTGCTAGTCTCGGGAAGGAAGCTTTCTTT

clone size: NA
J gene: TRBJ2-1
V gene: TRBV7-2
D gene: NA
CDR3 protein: CASSLGGPPSEQFF
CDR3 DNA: TGTGCCAGCAGCCTCGGCGGCCCCCCCAGTGAGCAGTTCTTC

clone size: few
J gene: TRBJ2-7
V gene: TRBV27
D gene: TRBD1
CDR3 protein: CASRPGQASYEQYF
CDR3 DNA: TGTGCCAGCAGACCGGGACAGGCCTCCTACGAGCAGTACTTC

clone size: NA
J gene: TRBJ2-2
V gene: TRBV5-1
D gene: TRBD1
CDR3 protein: CASSPRTGVGGELFF
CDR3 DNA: TGCGCCAGCAGCCCACGGACAGGAGTGGGCGGGGAGCTGTTTTTT

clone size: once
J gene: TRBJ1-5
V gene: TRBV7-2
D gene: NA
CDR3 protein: CASSLGHNSNQPQHF
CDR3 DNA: TGTGCCAGCAGCTTAGGCCATAATAGCAATCAGCCCCAGCATTTT

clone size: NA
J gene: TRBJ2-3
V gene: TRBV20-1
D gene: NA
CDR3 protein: CSASLPGAVTSTDTQYF
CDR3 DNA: TGCAGTGCTAGTCTCCCAGGGGCCGTAACTAGCACAGATACGCAGTATTTT

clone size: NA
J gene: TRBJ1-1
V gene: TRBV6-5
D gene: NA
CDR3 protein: CASTEGSDSNTEAFF
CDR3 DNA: TGTGCCAGCACCGAAGGGAGTGACAGCAACACTGAAGCTTTCTTT

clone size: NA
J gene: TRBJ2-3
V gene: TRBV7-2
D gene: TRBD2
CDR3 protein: CASSLLAGGGRTDTQYF
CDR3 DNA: TGTGCCAGCAGCTTACTAGCGGGGGGGGGCCGCACAGATACGCAGTATTTT

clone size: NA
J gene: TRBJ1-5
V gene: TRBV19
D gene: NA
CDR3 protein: CASSKDGLWNQPQHF
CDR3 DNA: TGTGCCAGTAGTAAAGACGGACTTTGGAATCAGCCCCAGCATTTT

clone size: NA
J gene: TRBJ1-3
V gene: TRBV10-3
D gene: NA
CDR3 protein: CAISVEGGNTIYF
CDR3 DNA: TGTGCCATCAGTGTTGAAGGAGGAAACACCATATATTTT

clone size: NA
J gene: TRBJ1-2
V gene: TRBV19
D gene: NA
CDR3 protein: CASRVPGTSYGYTF
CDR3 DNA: TGTGCCAGTAGGGTCCCCGGGACTAGCTATGGCTACACCTTC

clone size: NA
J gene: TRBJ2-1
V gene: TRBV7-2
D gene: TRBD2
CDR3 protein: CASSGTSGTYNEQFF
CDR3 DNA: TGTGCCAGCAGCGGGACTAGCGGAACGTACAATGAGCAGTTCTTC

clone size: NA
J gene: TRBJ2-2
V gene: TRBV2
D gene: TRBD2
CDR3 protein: CASSLRLAGGPAGELFF
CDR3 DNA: TGTGCCAGCAGTTTACGACTAGCGGGAGGGCCGGCCGGGGAGCTGTTTTTT

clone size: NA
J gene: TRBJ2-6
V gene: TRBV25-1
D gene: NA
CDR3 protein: CASSQTVGSGANVLTF
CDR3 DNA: TGTGCCAGCAGTCAGACCGTCGGCTCTGGGGCCAACGTCCTGACTTTC

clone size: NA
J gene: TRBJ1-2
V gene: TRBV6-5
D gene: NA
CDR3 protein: CASSPLRANGYTF
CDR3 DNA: TGTGCCAGCAGTCCGCTACGTGCTAATGGCTACACCTTC

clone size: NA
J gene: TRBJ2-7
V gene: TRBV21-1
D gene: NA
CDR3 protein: CASSKEKWLAGGWYF
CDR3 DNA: TGTGCCAGCAGCAAAGAAAAGTGGCTAGCGGGAGGGTGGTACTTC

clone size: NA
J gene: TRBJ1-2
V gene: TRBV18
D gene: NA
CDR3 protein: CASSPLLVEYGYTF
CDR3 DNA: TGTGCCAGCTCACCCCTACTTGTGGAGTATGGCTACACCTTC

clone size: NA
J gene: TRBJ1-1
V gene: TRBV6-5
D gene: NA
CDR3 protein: CASSQRTGRAFF
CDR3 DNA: TGTGCCAGCAGCCAACGGACTGGCAGAGCTTTCTTT

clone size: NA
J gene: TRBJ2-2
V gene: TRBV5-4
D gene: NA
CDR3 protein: CASSALQEKNTGELFF
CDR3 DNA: TGTGCCAGCAGCGCTCTACAGGAAAAGAACACCGGGGAGCTGTTTTTT

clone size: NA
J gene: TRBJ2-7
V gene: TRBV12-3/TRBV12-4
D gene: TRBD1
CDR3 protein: CASTSTGIYEQYF
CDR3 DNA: TGTGCCAGCACTTCGACAGGGATCTACGAGCAGTACTTC

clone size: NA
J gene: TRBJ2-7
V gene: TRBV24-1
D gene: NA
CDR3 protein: CATSDRPRGEQYF
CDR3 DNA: TGTGCCACCAGTGATCGACCTCGGGGGGAGCAGTACTTC

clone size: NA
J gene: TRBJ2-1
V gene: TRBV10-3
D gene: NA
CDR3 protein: CAISETGRGDNEQFF
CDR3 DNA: TGTGCCATCAGTGAGACCGGGCGGGGCGACAATGAGCAGTTCTTC

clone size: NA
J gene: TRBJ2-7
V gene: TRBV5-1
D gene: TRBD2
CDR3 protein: CASSELAGEGYEQYF
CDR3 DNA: TGCGCCAGCAGCGAGCTAGCGGGAGAGGGTTACGAGCAGTACTTC

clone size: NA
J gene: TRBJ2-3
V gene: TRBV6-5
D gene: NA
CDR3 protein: CASSYVVGGDTQYF
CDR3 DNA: TGTGCCAGCAGTTACGTTGTCGGGGGAGATACGCAGTATTTT

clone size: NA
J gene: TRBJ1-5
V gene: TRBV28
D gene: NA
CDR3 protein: CASRTGNQPQHF
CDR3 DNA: TGTGCCAGCAGGACGGGCAATCAGCCCCAGCATTTT

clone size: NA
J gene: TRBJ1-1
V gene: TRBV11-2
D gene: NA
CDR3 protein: CASSSTPEAFF
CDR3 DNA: TGTGCCAGCAGCTCCACACCTGAAGCTTTCTTT

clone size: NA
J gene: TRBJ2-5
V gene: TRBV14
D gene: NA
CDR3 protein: CASSQDCGPAMETQYF
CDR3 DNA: TGTGCCAGCAGCCAAGATTGCGGGCCTGCAATGGAGACCCAGTACTTC